This T cell receptor (beta chain) stems from a study of blood T cell repertoires in COVID-19. Study-level information: The analysed material was cDNA or gDNA that came from T cells, B-cell-depleted T cells, or PBMCs.

Method: immunoSEQ multiplex PCR; TCRdb's copy keeps in-frame clones and lacks some. Of just over 650,000 clones detected, 70% to 90% appear once; the ten largest clones hold 0.2% to 0.3%. In germline, CDR1 is SGHRS, CDR2 YFSETQ. V gave up 4 bases and J gave up 0 bases; unmatched junction bases: 10. The length of the CDR3 is 18 residues. Sequences were obtained from peripheral blood. The sequence came from a woman younger than 35 with acute or convalescent COVID-19. V and J are TRBV5-1 and TRBJ1-3, with 10 nucleotides matching TRBD1. DNA for the CDR3: TGCGCCAGCAGCCCCATGACAGGGGGCATTGCCTCTGGAAACACCATATATTTT. Residues: CASSPMTGGIASGNTIYF.